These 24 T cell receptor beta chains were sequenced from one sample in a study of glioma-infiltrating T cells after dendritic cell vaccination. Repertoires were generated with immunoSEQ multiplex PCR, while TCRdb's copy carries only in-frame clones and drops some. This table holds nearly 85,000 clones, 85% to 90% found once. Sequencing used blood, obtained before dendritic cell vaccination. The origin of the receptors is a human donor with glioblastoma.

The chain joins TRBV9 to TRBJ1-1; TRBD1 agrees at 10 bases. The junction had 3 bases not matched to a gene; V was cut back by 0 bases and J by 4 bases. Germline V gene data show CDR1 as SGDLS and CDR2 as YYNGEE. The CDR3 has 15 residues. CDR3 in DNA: TGTGCCAGCAGCGTAGGCGGGACAGGGGCCACTGAAGCTTTCTTT. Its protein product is CASSVGGTGATEAFF.

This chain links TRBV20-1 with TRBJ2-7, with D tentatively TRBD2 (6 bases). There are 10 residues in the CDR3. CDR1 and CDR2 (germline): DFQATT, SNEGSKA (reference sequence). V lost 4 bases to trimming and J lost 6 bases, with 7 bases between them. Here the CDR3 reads CSAMEGEQYF. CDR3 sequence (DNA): TGCAGTGCTATGGAGGGCGAGCAGTACTTC.

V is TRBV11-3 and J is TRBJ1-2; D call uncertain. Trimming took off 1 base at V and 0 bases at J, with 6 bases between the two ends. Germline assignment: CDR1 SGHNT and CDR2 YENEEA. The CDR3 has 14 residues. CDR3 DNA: TGTGCCAGCAGCTTAGGTGCAGCTAACTATGGCTACACCTTC. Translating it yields CASSLGAANYGYTF.

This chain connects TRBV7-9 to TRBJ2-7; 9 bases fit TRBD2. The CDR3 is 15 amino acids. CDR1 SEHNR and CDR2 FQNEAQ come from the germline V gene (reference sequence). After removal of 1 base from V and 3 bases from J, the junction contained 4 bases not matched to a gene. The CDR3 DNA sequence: TGTGCCAGCAGCTTAGATAGCGGGAGTTACTACGAGCAGTACTTC. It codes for CASSLDSGSYYEQYF.

CDR3 sequence (DNA): TGTGCCAGCAGTAGCCTGGGGGGGACGAACACTGAAGCTTTCTTT. It encodes CASSSLGGTNTEAFF. This sequence joins TRBV2 and TRBJ1-1; TRBD1 is a possible D gene (5 bases). The V end was cut by 5 bases, the J end by 1 base, with 14 bases between. The CDR3 sequence is 15 residues long. CDR1 is SNHLY, CDR2 FYNNEI, per germline. Based on the CDR3 plus reference TRBV2 and TRBJ1-1, the full variable domain is EPEVTQTPSHQVTQMGQEVILRCVPISNHLYFYWYRQILGQKVEFLVSFYNNEISEKSEIFDDQFSVERPDGSNFTLKIRSTKLEDSAMYFCASSSLGGTNTEAFFGQGTRLTVV.

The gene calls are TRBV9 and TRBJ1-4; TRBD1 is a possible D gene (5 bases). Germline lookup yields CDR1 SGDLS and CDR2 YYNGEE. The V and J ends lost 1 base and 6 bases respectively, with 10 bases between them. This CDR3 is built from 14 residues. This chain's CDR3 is CASSVPGSDEKLFF. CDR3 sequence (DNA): TGTGCCAGCAGCGTACCAGGGTCTGATGAAAAACTGTTTTTT.

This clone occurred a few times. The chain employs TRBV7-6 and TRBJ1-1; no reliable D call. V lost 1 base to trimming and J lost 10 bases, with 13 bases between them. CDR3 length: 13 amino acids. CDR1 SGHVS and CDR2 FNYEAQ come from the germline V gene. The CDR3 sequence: CASSLVETQRAFF. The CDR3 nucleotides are TGTGCCAGCAGCTTAGTCGAGACACAGAGAGCTTTCTTT. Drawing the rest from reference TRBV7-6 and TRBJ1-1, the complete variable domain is GAGVSQSPRYKVTKRGQDVALRCDPISGHVSLYWYRQALGQGPEFLTYFNYEAQQDKSGLPNDRFSAERPEGSISTLTIQRTEQRDSAMYRCASSLVETQRAFFGQGTRLTVV.

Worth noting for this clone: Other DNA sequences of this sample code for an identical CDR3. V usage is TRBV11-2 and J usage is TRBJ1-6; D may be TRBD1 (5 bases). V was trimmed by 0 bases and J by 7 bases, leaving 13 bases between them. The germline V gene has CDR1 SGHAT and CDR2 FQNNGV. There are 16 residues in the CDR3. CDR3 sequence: CASSLDHRRVNSPLHF. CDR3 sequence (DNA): TGTGCCAGCAGCTTAGATCACCGCAGGGTGAATTCACCCCTCCACTTT.

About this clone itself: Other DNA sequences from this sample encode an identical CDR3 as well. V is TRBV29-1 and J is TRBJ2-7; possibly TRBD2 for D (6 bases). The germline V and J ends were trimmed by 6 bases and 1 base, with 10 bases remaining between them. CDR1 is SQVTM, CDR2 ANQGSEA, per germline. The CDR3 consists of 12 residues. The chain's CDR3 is CSVRDSSYEQYF. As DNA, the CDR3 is TGCAGCGTCCGGGACTCTTCCTACGAGCAGTACTTC.

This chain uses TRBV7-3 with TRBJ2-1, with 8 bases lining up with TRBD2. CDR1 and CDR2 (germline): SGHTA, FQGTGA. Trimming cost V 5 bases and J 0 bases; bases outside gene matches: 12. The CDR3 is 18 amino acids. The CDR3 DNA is TGTGCCAGCAGCCTGGGGAGCGGGGGTATCCGCTCCTACAATGAGCAGTTCTTC. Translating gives CASSLGSGGIRSYNEQFF.

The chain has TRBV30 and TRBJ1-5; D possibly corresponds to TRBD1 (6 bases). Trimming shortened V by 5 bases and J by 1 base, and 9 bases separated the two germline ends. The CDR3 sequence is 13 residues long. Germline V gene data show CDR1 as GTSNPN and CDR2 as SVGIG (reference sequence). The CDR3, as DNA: TGTGCCTGGGCAGGACAGAGCAATCAGCCCCAGCATTTT. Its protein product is CAWAGQSNQPQHF.

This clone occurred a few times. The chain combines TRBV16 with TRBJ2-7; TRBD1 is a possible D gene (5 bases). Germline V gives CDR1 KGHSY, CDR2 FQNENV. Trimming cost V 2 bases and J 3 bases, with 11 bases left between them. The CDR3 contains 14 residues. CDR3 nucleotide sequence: TGTGCCAGCAGCCAAACCCAGGGCAGCTACGAGCAGTACTTC. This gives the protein CASSQTQGSYEQYF.

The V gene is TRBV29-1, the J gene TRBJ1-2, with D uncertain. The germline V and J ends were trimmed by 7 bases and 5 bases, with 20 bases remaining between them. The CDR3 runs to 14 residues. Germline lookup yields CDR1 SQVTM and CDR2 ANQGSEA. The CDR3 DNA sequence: TGCAGCGCCGGGGTCGATAAGAATAATTATGGCTACACCTTC. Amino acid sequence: CSAGVDKNNYGYTF.

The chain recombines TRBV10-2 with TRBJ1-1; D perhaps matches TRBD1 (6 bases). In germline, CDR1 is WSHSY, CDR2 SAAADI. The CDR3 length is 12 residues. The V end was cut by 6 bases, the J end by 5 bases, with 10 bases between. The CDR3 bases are TGCGCCAGCAGCCACAGGGAGACTGAAGCTTTCTTT. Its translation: CASSHRETEAFF.

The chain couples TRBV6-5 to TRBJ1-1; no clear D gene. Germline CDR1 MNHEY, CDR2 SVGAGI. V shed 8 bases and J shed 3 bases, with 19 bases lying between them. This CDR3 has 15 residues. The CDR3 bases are TGTGCCAGCCCCCGCCGACGGGGTACGCACACTGAAGCTTTCTTT. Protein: CASPRRRGTHTEAFF.

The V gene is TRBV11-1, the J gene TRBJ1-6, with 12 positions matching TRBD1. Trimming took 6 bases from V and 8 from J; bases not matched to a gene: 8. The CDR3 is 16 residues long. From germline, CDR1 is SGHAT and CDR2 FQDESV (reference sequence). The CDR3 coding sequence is TGTGCCAGCAGGGACCGGGACAGGGGGCCTCATTCACCCCTCCACTTT. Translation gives CASRDRDRGPHSPLHF.

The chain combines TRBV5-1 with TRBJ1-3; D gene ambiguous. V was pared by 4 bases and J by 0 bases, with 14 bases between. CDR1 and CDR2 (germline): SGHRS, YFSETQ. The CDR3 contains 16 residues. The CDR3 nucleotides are TGCGCCAGCAGCACCGGTAGTACCAACTCTGGAAACACCATATATTTT. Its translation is CASSTGSTNSGNTIYF.

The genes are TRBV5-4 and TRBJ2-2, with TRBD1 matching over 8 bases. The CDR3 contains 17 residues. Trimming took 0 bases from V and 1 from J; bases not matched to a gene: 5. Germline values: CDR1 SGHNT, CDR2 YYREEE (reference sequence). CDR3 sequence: CASSLARGRWNTGELFF. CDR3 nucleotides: TGTGCCAGCAGCTTGGCCAGGGGGCGCTGGAACACCGGGGAGCTGTTTTTT.

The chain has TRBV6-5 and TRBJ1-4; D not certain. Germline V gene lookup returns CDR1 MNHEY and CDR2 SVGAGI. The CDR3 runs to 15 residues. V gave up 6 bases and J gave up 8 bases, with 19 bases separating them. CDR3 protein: CASSATKDWREKLFF. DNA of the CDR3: TGTGCCAGCAGCGCCACTAAGGATTGGCGGGAAAAACTGTTTTTT.

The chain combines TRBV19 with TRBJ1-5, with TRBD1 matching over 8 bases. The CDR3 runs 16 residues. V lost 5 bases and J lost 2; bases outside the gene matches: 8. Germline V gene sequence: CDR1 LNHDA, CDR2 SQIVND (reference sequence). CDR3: CASSPDRGGGNQPQHF. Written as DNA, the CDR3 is TGTGCCAGTAGTCCAGACAGGGGTGGGGGCAATCAGCCCCAGCATTTT.

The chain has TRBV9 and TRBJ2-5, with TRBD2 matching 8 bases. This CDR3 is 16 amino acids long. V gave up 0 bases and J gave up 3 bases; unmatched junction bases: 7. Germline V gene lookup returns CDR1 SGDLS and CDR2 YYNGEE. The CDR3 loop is CASSVGVAGPKETQYF. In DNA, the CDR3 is TGTGCCAGCAGCGTAGGGGTAGCGGGACCTAAAGAGACCCAGTACTTC.

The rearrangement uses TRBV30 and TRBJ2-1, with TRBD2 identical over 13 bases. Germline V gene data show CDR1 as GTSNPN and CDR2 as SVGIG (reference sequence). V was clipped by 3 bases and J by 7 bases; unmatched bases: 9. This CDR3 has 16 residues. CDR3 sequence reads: CAWSSRTSGRRNEQFF. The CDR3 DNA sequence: TGTGCCTGGAGCTCCCGGACTAGCGGGAGAAGGAATGAGCAGTTCTTC.

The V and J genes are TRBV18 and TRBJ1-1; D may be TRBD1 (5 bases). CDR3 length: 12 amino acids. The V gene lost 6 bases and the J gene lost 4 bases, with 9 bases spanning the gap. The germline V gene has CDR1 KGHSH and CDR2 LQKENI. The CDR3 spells CASSRGGTEAFF. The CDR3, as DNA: TGTGCCAGCTCCCGGGGGGGCACTGAAGCTTTCTTT.

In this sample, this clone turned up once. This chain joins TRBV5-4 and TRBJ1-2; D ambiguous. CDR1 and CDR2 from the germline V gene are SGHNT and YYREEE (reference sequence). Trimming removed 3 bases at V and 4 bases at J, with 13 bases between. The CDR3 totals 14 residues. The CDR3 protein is CASSYPGMSYGYTF. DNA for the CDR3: TGTGCCAGCAGCTACCCGGGGATGTCCTATGGCTACACCTTC.